The following is a T cell receptor (beta chain) sequence with its context. There are 13 residues in the CDR3. The junction had 4 bases not matched to a gene; V was cut back by 4 bases and J by 3 bases. The germline gives CDR1 SGHRS, CDR2 YFSETQ. Healthy donors had no documented immune events, such as infections, while sampled. The record originates from a study of identifying expanded T cells in peripheral blood. This table comes from immunoSEQ multiplex PCR, and its TCRdb copy is limited to in-frame clones, with some not included. The sample has approximately 59,000 clones, 89% seen once; the top ten hold about 3.8%.

The chain recombines TRBV5-1 with TRBJ2-7, with 7 positions matching TRBD1. Sequences were obtained from blood. The TCR sequence derives from a person aged 18 to 70 in good health. The CDR3 region has the DNA TGCGCCAGCAGCCTGGGACAGAACTACGAGCAGTACTTC. Its translation is CASSLGQNYEQYF.